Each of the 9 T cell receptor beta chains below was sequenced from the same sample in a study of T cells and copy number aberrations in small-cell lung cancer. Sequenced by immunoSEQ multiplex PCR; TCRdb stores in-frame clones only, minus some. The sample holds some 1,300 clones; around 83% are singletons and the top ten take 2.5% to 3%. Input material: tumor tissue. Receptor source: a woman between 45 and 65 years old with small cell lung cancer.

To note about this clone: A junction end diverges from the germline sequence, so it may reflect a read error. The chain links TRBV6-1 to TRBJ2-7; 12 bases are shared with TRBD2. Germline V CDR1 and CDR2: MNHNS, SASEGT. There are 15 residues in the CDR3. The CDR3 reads CASSGSGLAGYEQYF. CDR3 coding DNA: TGTGCCAGCAGTGGATCGGGACTAGCGGGTTACGAACAGTACTTC.

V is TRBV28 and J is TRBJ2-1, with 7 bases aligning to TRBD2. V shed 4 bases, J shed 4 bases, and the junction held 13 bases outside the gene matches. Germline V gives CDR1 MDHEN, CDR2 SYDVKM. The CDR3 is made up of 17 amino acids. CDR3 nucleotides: TGTGCCAGCAGTTGGGCTACGGGGACTAAACGTTACAATGAGCAGTTCTTC. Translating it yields CASSWATGTKRYNEQFF.

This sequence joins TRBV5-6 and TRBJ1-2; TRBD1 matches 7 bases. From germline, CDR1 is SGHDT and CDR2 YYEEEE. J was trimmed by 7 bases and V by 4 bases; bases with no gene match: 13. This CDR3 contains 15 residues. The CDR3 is CASSPTPGQRGGYTF. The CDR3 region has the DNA TGTGCCAGCAGCCCCACCCCGGGACAGAGGGGTGGCTACACCTTC.

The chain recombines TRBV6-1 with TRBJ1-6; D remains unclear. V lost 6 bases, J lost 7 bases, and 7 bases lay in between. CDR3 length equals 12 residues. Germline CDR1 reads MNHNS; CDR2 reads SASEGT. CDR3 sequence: CASRSGNSPLHF. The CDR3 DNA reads TGTGCCAGCAGGTCGGGAAATTCACCCCTCCACTTT.

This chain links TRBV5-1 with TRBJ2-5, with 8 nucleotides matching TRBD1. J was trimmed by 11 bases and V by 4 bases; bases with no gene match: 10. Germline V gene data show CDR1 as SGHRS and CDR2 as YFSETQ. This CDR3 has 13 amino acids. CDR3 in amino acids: CASSPGGPGEQYF. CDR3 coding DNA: TGCGCCAGCAGCCCAGGGGGCCCCGGGGAGCAGTACTTC.

The CDR3 DNA reads TGTGCCTGGAAGACCCGACTAGGGATCCACGAGCAGTACTTC. This encodes CAWKTRLGIHEQYF. The V gene is TRBV30, the J gene TRBJ2-7, with D possibly being TRBD2 (6 bases). The germline gives CDR1 GTSNPN, CDR2 SVGIG (reference sequence). Trimming pared 4 bases from V and 5 bases from J, leaving 18 bases between. This CDR3 region has 14 residues.

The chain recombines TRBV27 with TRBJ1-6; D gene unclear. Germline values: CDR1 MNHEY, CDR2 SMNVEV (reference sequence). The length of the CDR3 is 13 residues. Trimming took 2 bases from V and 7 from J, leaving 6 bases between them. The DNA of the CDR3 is TGTGCCAGCAGTTTAACAGAGAATTCACCCCTCCACTTT. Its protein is CASSLTENSPLHF.

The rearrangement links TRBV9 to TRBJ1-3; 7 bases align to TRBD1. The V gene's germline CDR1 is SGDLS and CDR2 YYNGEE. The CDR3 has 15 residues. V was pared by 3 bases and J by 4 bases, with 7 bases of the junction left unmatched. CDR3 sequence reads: CASSASTGVGNTIYF. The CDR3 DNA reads TGTGCCAGCAGCGCTTCCACAGGGGTCGGAAACACCATATATTTT.

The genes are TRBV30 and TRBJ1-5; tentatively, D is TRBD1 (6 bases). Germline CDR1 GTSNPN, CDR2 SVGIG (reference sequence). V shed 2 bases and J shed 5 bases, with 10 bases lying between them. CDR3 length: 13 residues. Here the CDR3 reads CAWSRDMDQPQHF. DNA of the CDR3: TGTGCCTGGAGTCGGGACATGGATCAGCCCCAGCATTTT. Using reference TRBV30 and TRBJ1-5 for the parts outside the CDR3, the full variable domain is SQTIHQWPATLVQPVGSPLSLECTVEGTSNPNLYWYRQAAGRGLQLLFYSVGIGQISSEVPQNLSASRPQDRQFILSSKKLLLSDSGFYLCAWSRDMDQPQHFGDGTRLSIL.